The sequence of this TCR beta chain was determined in a study of T cell responses to AZD1222 COVID-19 vaccine. This table comes from immunoSEQ multiplex PCR, and its TCRdb copy is limited to in-frame clones, with some not included. The sample includes under 45,000 clones, over 80% of them seen just once. Study-level results: The CD4 TCRs associated with vaccination extended across spike and predominated at 160-218 and 743-854. The donors showed a predominance of white British ancestry and of females, with possible underestimation of clonal diversity. A rise in Spike-specific TCR breadth and depth followed two AZD1222 doses.

This clone was seen a few times. Its target is unknown. Pooled together were second doses at about 4 or about 12 weeks. The CDR3 contains 13 residues. V was cut by 2 bases and J by 4 bases, with 9 bases left in between. Germline V gives CDR1 SNHLY, CDR2 FYNNEI. The genes are TRBV2 and TRBJ2-7, with D perhaps TRBD1 (6 bases). The material sequenced was peripheral blood, taken 28 days after the second AZD1222 dose. This sequence originates from an adult who received the AZD1222 COVID-19 vaccine. CDR3 residues: CASSEPTGYEQYF. The CDR3 DNA follows: TGTGCCAGCAGTGAACCGACAGGATACGAGCAGTACTTC.